The 23 T cell receptor beta chains in this list originate from one sample, sequenced in a study of blood T cell repertoires in COVID-19. TCRdb's copy holds only in-frame clones and misses some; the assay was immunoSEQ multiplex PCR. The profile shows 270,000 or so clones, 75% to 90% of them singletons. The specimen was peripheral blood. The receptor set was obtained from a woman under 40 with active or convalescent COVID-19.

The genes are TRBV19 and TRBJ1-4; D is undetermined. Germline CDR1 is LNHDA and CDR2 is SQIVND (reference sequence). V was trimmed by 4 bases and J by 0 bases, leaving 12 bases between them. The length of the CDR3 is 16 residues. CDR3 coding DNA: TGTGCCAGTAGTAGGCCCGACGGGACAACTAATGAAAAACTGTTTTTT. It yields the protein CASSRPDGTTNEKLFF.

This chain uses TRBV5-1 with TRBJ2-7; 7 nucleotides match TRBD1. Germline V gene data show CDR1 as SGHRS and CDR2 as YFSETQ. The junction had 1 base not matched to a gene; V was cut back by 4 bases and J by 0 bases. The CDR3 totals 13 residues. The CDR3 bases are TGCGCCAGCAGCCCAGGGGGCTCCTACGAGCAGTACTTC. As protein: CASSPGGSYEQYF.

This clone was seen a handful of times. The chain joins TRBV6-1 to TRBJ2-3, with TRBD2 matching 12 bases. Trimming at V came to 2 bases and at J to 6 bases, leaving 6 bases not matched to a gene. The CDR3 contains 16 residues. In germline, CDR1 is MNHNS, CDR2 SASEGT. CDR3 DNA sequence: TGTGCCAGCAGTGAACTCCTAGCGGGGGGGCGGGATACGCAGTATTTT. It codes for CASSELLAGGRDTQYF.

The sample holds one count of this clone. In nucleotides, the CDR3 is TGTGCCAGCAGCTCGGGACAGAGTAATTCACCCCTCCACTTT. It is translated as CASSSGQSNSPLHF. V and J are TRBV7-3 and TRBJ1-6; 7 bases agree with TRBD1. V shed 4 bases, J shed 6 bases, and the junction held 3 bases outside the gene matches. Germline V gene data show CDR1 as SGHTA and CDR2 as FQGTGA. This CDR3 has 14 residues.

Only one count was recorded for this clone. This chain joins TRBV6-5 and TRBJ2-1; 9 nucleotides line up with TRBD2. CDR3 length: 15 amino acids. Germline V gene data show CDR1 as MNHEY and CDR2 as SVGAGI. V shed 0 bases, J shed 6 bases, and the junction held 3 bases outside the gene matches. Here the CDR3 DNA reads TGTGCCAGCAGTTACTCGCGGGGGGGTTTCAATGAGCAGTTCTTC. Residues: CASSYSRGGFNEQFF.

The chain combines TRBV6-5 with TRBJ2-7; TRBD1 matches 7 bases. Germline assignment: CDR1 MNHEY and CDR2 SVGAGI. V was clipped by 5 bases and J by 5 bases; unmatched bases: 9. This CDR3 region has 14 residues. CDR3 in DNA: TGTGCCAGCAGTCCTCGACAGGGTTGGGACGAGCAGTACTTC. It translates to CASSPRQGWDEQYF.

V and J are TRBV7-2 and TRBJ1-1; D might be TRBD1 (5 bases). Trimming cost V 6 bases and J 4 bases, with 12 bases left between them. This CDR3 has 13 amino acids. Per germline, CDR1 SGHTA and CDR2 FQGNSA. The CDR3: CASSPNRGTEAFF. The CDR3 DNA is TGTGCCAGCAGTCCCAATAGGGGCACTGAAGCTTTCTTT.

The V call is TRBV30, the J call TRBJ2-1; 7 nucleotides agree with TRBD2. With V trimmed by 0 bases and J by 4 bases, 0 bases remained unmatched. Germline lookup yields CDR1 GTSNPN and CDR2 SVGIG (reference sequence). This CDR3 region has 13 residues. In nucleotides, the CDR3 is TGTGCCTGGAGTGTGGGGGGGTACAATGAGCAGTTCTTC. Translating gives CAWSVGGYNEQFF.

V usage is TRBV5-5 and J usage is TRBJ2-7; D possibly corresponds to TRBD2 (6 bases). The CDR3 spans 14 residues. The V and J ends lost 0 bases and 7 bases respectively, with 14 bases between them. Germline CDR1 is SGHKS and CDR2 is YYEKEE (reference sequence). This CDR3 is CASSLGRASREQYF. CDR3 DNA sequence: TGTGCCAGCAGCTTGGGGAGGGCATCGAGGGAGCAGTACTTC. Supplemented by reference TRBV5-5 and TRBJ2-7, the full variable domain reads DAGVTQSPTHLIKTRGQQVTLRCSPISGHKSVSWYQQVLGQGPQFIFQYYEKEERGRGNFPDRFSARQFPNYSSELNVNALLLGDSALYLCASSLGRASREQYFGPGTRLTVT.

The J gene is TRBJ2-2, the V gene TRBV5-1, with TRBD1 matching 8 bases. CDR3 length: 16 residues. Germline trimming cut 0 bases from V and 3 bases from J; bases unmatched to any gene: 4. The V gene's germline CDR1 is SGHRS and CDR2 YFSETQ. This CDR3 reads CASSLEVRGHTGELFF. As DNA, the CDR3 is TGCGCCAGCAGCTTGGAGGTCAGGGGGCACACCGGGGAGCTGTTTTTT.

This rearrangement joins TRBV5-8 to TRBJ1-4, with TRBD1 as a possible D gene (6 bases). The CDR3 has 14 residues. The germline CDR1 and CDR2 sequences are SGHTS and YDEGEE. Trimming pared 4 bases from V and 8 bases from J, leaving 15 bases between. DNA of the CDR3: TGTGCCAGCAGCCTGAGGGGGTTCGGAGAAAAACTGTTTTTT. It specifies CASSLRGFGEKLFF.

The chain uses TRBV5-1 and TRBJ2-7; 8 bases are a match to TRBD1. The CDR3 extends over 14 amino acids. CDR1 SGHRS and CDR2 YFSETQ come from the germline V gene. Unmatched junction bases numbered 4, after V lost 4 bases and J lost 1 base. The CDR3 DNA sequence: TGCGCCAGCAGCCCCGACAGGGGATCCTACGAGCAGTACTTC. Protein: CASSPDRGSYEQYF.

The chain combines TRBV5-1 with TRBJ2-7; D may be TRBD2 (6 bases). The CDR3 totals 16 residues. Trimming stripped 4 bases from V and 0 bases from J, with 17 bases between. Per the germline V gene, CDR1 is SGHRS and CDR2 is YFSETQ. The DNA of the CDR3 is TGCGCCAGCAGCGGAATGGGACTGCCGAGCTCCTACGAGCAGTACTTC. This codes for CASSGMGLPSSYEQYF.

The chain joins TRBV19 to TRBJ1-5; TRBD1 agrees at 7 bases. The CDR3 is 16 residues long. Germline CDR1 is LNHDA and CDR2 is SQIVND (reference sequence). V shed 6 bases and J 5 bases; nucleotides not matched to a gene: 13. The CDR3 is CASRREQGPHHQPQHF. CDR3 sequence (DNA): TGTGCCAGTAGGCGAGAACAGGGGCCGCACCATCAGCCCCAGCATTTT.

This rearrangement joins TRBV28 to TRBJ1-1; 7 bases are a match to TRBD1. Germline V gene lookup returns CDR1 MDHEN and CDR2 SYDVKM. This CDR3 contains 13 residues. J was trimmed by 1 base and V by 10 bases; bases with no gene match: 6. CDR3 residues: CATIRDRNTEAFF. In DNA, the CDR3 is TGTGCCACCATTCGGGACAGGAACACTGAAGCTTTCTTT.

The gene calls are TRBV19 and TRBJ2-5; TRBD2 aligns across 9 bases. With V trimmed by 3 bases and J by 1 base, 6 bases remained unmatched. The CDR3 is 16 residues long. CDR1 and CDR2 from the germline V gene are LNHDA and SQIVND (reference sequence). This CDR3 is CASSMGTSQSQETQYF. CDR3 nucleotides: TGTGCCAGTAGTATGGGGACTAGCCAATCCCAAGAGACCCAGTACTTC.

This rearrangement joins TRBV19 to TRBJ2-3, with 11 bases fitting TRBD2. Trimming cost V 4 bases and J 7 bases; bases outside gene matches: 16. Germline V gives CDR1 LNHDA, CDR2 SQIVND (reference sequence). The CDR3 sequence is 18 residues long. CDR3 sequence (DNA): TGTGCCAGTAGTAGAAGCCAAGTAGCGGGGGGGAAACACCATACGCAGTATTTT. Its protein product is CASSRSQVAGGKHHTQYF.

V and J are TRBV12-3 or TRBV12-4 and TRBJ2-7, with D unresolved. The CDR3 totals 12 residues. Deletions cut 3 bases from V and 10 bases from J, with 13 bases between. The CDR3 is CASSLSWQAQYF. CDR3 DNA: TGTGCCAGCAGTTTGAGCTGGCAGGCCCAGTACTTC.

The rearrangement links TRBV19 to TRBJ2-1; D call uncertain. This CDR3 region has 14 residues. Looked up from germline, CDR1 is LNHDA and CDR2 is SQIVND (reference sequence). V was shortened by 6 bases and J by 0 bases, with 9 bases between the two germline ends. This chain's CDR3 is CASRSESSYNEQFF. The CDR3 DNA reads as TGTGCCAGTAGATCGGAGAGCTCCTACAATGAGCAGTTCTTC.

The chain links TRBV12-3 or TRBV12-4 to TRBJ1-6; the match to TRBD1 covers 7 bases. The CDR3 covers 13 residues. J lost 10 bases, V lost 4 bases, and 4 bases had no gene match. For the CDR3, the DNA is TGTGCCAGCAGTTCGTCGACAGGGTCACCCCTCCACTTT. Translating gives CASSSSTGSPLHF.

The chain couples TRBV2 to TRBJ1-1, with D hard to call. V lost 3 bases to trimming and J lost 1 base, with 6 bases between them. Germline CDR1 is SNHLY and CDR2 is FYNNEI. This CDR3 is 13 amino acids long. The CDR3 region is CASSDLSNTEAFF. CDR3 coding DNA: TGTGCCAGCAGTGATTTATCGAACACTGAAGCTTTCTTT.

This sequence joins TRBV7-2 and TRBJ2-3; 8 nucleotides align to TRBD2. The CDR3 covers 17 residues. Germline V gene sequence: CDR1 SGHTA, CDR2 FQGNSA. The ends lost 1 base at V and 1 base at J; junction bases unmatched: 7. This chain's CDR3 is CASSLEAGGQGTDTQYF. CDR3 nucleotides: TGTGCCAGCAGCTTAGAGGCGGGGGGTCAGGGCACAGATACGCAGTATTTT.

The rearrangement joins TRBV7-2 to TRBJ1-4; no firm D call. V was cut by 2 bases and J by 4 bases, with 8 bases left in between. The germline V gene has CDR1 SGHTA and CDR2 FQGNSA. The CDR3 runs to 14 residues. CDR3 bases: TGTGCCAGCAGCTTAAGAACAGTTAATGAAAAACTGTTTTTT. It yields the protein CASSLRTVNEKLFF.